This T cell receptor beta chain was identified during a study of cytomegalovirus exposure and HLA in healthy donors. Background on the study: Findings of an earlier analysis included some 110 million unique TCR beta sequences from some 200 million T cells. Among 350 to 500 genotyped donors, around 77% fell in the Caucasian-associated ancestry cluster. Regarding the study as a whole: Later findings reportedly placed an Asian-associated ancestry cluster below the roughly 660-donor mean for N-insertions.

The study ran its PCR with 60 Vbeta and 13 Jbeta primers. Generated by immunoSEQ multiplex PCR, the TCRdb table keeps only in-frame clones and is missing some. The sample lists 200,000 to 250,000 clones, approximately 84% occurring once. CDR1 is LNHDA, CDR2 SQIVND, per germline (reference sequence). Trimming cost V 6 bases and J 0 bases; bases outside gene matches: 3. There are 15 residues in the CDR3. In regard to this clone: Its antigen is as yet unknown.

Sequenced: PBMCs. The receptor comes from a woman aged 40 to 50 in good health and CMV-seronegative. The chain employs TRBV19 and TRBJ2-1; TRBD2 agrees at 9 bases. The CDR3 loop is CASSRGGVSYNEQFF. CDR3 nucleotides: TGTGCCAGTAGCCGCGGGGGGGTCTCCTACAATGAGCAGTTCTTC.